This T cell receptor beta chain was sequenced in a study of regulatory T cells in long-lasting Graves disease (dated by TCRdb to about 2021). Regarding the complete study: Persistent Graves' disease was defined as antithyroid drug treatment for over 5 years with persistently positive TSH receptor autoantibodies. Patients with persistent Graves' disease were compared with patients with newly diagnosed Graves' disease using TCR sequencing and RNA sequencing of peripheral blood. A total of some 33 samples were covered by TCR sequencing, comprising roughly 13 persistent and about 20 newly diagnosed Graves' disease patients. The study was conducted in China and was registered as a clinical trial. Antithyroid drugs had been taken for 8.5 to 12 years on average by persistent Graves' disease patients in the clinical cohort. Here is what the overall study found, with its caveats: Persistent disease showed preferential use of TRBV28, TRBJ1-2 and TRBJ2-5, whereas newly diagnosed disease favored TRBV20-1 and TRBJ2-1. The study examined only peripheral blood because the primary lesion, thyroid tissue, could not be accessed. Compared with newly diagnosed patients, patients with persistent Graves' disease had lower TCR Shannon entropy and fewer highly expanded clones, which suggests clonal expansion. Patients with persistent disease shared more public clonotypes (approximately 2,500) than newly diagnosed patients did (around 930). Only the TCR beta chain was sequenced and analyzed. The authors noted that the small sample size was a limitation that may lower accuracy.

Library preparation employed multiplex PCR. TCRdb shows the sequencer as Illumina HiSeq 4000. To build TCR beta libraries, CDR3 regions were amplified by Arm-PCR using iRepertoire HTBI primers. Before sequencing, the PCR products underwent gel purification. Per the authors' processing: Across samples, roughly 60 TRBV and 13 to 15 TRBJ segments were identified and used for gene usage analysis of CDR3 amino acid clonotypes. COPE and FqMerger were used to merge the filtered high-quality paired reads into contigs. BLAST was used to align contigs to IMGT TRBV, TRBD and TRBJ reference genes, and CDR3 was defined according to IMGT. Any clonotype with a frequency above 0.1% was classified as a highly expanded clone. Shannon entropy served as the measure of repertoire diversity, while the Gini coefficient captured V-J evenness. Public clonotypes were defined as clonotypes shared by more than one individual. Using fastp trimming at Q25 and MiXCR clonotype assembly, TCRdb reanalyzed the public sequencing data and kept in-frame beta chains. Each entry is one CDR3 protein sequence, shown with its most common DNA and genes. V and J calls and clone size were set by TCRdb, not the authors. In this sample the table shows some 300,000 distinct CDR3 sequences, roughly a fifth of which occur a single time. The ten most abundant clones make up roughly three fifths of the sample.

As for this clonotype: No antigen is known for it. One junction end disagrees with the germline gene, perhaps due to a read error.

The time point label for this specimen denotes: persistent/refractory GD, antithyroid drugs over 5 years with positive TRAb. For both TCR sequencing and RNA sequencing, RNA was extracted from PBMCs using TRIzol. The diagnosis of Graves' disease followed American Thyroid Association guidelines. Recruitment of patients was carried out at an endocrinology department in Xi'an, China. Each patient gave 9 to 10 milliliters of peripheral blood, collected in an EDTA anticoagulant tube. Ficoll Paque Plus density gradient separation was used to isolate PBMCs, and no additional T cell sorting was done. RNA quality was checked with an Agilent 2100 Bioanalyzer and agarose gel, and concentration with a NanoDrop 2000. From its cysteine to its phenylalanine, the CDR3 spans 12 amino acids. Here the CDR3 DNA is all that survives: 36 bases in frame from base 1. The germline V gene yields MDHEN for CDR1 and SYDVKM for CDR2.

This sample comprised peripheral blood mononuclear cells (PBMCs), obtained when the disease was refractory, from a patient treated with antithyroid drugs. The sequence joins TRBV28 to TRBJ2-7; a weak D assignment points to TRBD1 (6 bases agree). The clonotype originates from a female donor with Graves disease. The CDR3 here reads CASSLIPGVLDF. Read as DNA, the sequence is TGTGCCAGCAGTTTAATACCAGGGGTTCTGGACTTC.